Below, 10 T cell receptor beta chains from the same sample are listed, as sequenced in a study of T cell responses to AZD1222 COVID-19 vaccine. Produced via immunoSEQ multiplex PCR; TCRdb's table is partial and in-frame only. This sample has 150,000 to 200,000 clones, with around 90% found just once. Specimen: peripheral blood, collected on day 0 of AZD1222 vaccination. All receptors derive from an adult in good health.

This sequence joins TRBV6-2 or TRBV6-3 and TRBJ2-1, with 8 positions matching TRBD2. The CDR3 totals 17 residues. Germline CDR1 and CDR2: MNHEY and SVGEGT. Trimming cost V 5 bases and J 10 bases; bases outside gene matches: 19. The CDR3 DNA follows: TGTGCCAGCAGTCCCCTCCCCACTAGCGGAAGGTGGAAAGAGCAGTTCTTC. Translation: CASSPLPTSGRWKEQFF.

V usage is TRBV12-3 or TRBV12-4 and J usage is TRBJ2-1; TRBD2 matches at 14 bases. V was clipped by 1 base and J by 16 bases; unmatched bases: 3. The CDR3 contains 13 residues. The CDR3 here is CASSLGLAGGPFF. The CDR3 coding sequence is TGTGCCAGCAGTTTAGGACTAGCGGGAGGGCCATTCTTC.

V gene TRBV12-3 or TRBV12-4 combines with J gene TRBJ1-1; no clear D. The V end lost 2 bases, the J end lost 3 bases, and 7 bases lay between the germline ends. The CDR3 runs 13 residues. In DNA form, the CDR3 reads TGTGCCAGCAGTTTAAAGGCGGACACTGAAGCTTTCTTT. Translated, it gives CASSLKADTEAFF.

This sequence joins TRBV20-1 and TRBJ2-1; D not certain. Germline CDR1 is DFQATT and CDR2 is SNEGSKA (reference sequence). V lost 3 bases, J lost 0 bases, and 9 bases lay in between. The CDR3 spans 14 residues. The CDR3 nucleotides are TGCAGTGCTAGTGGGAAGAGCTCCTACAATGAGCAGTTCTTC. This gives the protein CSASGKSSYNEQFF.

CDR3 nucleotides: TGTGCCATCAGTGAGTCAGATAATTGGGTCCGTTACGAGCAGTACGTC. This codes for CAISESDNWVRYEQYV. This rearrangement joins TRBV10-3 to TRBJ2-7; D unclear. V was pared by 0 bases and J by 4 bases, with 16 bases between. Per germline, CDR1 ENHRY and CDR2 SYGVKD. CDR3 length equals 16 residues.

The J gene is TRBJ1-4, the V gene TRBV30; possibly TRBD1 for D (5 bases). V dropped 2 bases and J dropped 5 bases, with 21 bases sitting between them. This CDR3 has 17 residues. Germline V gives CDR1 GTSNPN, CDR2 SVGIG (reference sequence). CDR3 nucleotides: TGTGCCTGGAGTCGTGGACAAGTTCTTGGCCGGAATGAAAAACTGTTTTTT. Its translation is CAWSRGQVLGRNEKLFF.

CDR3 sequence reads: CASSFRGRRTNEQFF. Written as DNA, the CDR3 is TGTGCCAGCAGTTTTAGGGGGAGACGGACCAATGAGCAGTTCTTC. This chain links TRBV28 with TRBJ2-1; the D gene is possibly TRBD1 (6 bases). From germline, CDR1 is MDHEN and CDR2 SYDVKM. V shed 3 bases and J shed 6 bases, with 15 bases lying between them. The CDR3 extends over 15 amino acids.

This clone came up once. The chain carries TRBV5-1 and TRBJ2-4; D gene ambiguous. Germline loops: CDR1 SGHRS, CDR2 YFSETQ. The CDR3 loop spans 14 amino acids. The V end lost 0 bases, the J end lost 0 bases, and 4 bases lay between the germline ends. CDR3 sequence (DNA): TGCGCCAGCAGCTTGGGGGAAGCCAAAAACATTCAGTACTTC. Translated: CASSLGEAKNIQYF.

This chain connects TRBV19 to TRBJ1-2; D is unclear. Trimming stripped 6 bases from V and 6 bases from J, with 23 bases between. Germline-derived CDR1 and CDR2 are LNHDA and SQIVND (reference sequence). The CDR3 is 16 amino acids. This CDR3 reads CASSAGLSYRRDGYTF. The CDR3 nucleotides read TGTGCCAGTAGCGCCGGATTAAGTTACCGACGTGATGGCTACACCTTC.

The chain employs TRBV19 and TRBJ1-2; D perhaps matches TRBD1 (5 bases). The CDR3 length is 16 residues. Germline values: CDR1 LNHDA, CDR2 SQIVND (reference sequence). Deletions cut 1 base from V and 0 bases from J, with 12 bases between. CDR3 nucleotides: TGTGCCAGTAGTATAGCGGGGACTTCTACTAACTATGGCTACACCTTC. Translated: CASSIAGTSTNYGYTF.